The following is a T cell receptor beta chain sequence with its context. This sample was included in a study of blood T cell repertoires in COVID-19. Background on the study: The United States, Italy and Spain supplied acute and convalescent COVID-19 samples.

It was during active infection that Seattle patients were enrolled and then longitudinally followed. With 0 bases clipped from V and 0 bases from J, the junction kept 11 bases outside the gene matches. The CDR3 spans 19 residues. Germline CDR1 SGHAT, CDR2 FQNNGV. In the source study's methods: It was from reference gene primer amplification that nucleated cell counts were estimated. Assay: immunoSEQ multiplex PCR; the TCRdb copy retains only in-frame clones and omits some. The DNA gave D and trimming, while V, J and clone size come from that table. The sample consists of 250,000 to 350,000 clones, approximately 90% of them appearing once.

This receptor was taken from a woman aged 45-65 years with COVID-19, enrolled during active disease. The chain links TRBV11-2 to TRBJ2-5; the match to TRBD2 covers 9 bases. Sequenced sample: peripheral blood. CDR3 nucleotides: TGTGCCAGCAGCTTAGATAGTTGGCTAGCGGGACCACACCAAGAGACCCAGTACTTC. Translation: CASSLDSWLAGPHQETQYF.